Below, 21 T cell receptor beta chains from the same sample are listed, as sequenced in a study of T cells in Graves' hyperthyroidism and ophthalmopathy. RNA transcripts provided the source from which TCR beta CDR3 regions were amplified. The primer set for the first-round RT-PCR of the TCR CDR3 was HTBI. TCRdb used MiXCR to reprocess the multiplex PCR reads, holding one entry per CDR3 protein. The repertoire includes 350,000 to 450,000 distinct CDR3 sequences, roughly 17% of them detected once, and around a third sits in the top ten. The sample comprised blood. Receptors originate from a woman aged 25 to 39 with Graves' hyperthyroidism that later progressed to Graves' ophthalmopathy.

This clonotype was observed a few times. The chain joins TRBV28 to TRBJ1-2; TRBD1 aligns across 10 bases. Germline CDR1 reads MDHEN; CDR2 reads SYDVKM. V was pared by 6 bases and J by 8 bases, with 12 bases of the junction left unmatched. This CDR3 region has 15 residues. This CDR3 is CASRAGTGAGWGYTF. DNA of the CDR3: TGTGCCAGCAGAGCCGGGACAGGGGCAGGTTGGGGCTACACCTTC.

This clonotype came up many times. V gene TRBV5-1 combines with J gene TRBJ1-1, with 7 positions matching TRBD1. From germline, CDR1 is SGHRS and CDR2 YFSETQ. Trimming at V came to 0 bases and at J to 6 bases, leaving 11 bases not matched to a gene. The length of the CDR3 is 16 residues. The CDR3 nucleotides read TGCGCCAGCAGCTTGGGATACAGGGGTGAGGAGGCTGAAGCTTTCTTT. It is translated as CASSLGYRGEEAEAFF. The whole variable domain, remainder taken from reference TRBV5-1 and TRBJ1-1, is KAGVTQTPRYLIKTRGQQVTLSCSPISGHRSVSWYQQTPGQGLQFLFEYFSETQRNKGNFPGRFSGRQFSNSRSEMNVSTLELGDSALYLCASSLGYRGEEAEAFFGQGTRLTVV.

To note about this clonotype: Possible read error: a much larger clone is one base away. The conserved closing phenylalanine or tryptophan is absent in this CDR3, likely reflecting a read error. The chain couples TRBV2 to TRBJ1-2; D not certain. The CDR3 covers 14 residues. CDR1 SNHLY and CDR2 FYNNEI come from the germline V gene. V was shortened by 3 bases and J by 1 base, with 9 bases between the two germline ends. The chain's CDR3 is CASSERGDNYGYTL. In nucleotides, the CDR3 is TGTGCCAGCAGTGAGCGCGGAGATAACTATGGCTACACCCTC.

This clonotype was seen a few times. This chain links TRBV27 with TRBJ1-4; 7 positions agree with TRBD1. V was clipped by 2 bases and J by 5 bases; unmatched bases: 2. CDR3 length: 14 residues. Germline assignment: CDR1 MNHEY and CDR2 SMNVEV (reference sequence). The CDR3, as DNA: TGTGCCAGCAGTTTAGTACAGGGGAATGAAAAACTGTTTTTT. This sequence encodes CASSLVQGNEKLFF.

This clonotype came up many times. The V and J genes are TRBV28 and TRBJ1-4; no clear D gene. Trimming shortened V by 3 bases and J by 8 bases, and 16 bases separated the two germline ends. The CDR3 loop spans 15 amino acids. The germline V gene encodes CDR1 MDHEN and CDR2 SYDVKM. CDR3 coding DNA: TGTGCCAGCAGTTTCTATGGGGTTGGGAGAGAAAAACTGTTTTTT. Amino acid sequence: CASSFYGVGREKLFF.

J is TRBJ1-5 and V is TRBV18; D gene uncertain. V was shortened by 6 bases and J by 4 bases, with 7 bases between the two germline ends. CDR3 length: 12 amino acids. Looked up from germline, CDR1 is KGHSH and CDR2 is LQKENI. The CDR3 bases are TGTGCCAGCTCGTCAGAGAATCAGCCCCAGCATTTT. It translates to CASSSENQPQHF.

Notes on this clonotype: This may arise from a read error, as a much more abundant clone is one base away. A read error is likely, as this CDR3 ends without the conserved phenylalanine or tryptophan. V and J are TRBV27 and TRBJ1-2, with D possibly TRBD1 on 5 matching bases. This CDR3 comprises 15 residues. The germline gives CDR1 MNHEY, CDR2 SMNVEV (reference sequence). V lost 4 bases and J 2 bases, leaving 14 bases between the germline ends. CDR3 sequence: CASSYRGLSNYGYTL. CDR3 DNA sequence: TGTGCCAGCAGTTATAGGGGACTCAGCAACTATGGCTACACCCTC.

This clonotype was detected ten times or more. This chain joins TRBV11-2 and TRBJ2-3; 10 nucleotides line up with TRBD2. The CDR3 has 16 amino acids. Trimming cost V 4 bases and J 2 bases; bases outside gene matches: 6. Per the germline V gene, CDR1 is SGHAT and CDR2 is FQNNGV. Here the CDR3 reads CASSSPSGGYTDTQYF. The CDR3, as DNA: TGTGCCAGCAGCTCCCCTAGCGGGGGTTACACAGATACGCAGTATTTT.

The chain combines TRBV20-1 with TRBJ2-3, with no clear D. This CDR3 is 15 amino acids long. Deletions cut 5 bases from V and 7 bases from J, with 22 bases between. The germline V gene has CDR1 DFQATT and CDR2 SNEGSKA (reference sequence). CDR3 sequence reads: CSALPPGPYVNTQYF. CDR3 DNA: TGCAGTGCTTTACCTCCGGGCCCATACGTAAATACGCAGTATTTT.

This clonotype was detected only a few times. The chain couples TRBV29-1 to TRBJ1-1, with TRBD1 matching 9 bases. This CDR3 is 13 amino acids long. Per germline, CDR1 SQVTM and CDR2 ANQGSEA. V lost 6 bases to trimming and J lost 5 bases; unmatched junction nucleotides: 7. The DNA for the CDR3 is TGCAGCGTCGTACAGGGGGCCGGAACTGAAGCTTTCTTT. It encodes CSVVQGAGTEAFF.

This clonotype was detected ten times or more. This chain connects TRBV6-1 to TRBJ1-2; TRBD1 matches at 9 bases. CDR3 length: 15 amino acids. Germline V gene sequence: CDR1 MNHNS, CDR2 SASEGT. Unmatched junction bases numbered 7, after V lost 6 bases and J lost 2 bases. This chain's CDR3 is CASRYYRGQNYGYTF. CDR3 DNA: TGTGCCAGCAGATACTACAGGGGGCAGAACTATGGCTACACCTTC.

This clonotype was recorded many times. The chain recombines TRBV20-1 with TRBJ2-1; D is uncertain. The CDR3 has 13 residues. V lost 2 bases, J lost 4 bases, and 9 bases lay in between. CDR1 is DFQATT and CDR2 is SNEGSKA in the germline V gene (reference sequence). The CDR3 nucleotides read TGCAGTGCTAGAATGTTAGCTTACAATGAGCAGTTCTTC. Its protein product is CSARMLAYNEQFF.

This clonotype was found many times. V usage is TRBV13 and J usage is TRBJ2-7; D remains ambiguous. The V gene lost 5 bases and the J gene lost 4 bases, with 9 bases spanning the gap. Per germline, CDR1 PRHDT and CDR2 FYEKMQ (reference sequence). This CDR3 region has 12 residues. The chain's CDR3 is CASSEMGYEQYF. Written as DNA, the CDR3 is TGTGCCAGCAGCGAAATGGGGTACGAGCAGTACTTC.

Written as DNA, the CDR3 is TGTGCCAGCAGTTTCCGCCTCTTTCTTGTTCGGGAAAGCACAGATACGCAGTATTTT. Translated, it gives CASSFRLFLVRESTDTQYF. The chain employs TRBV28 and TRBJ2-3; tentatively, D is TRBD2 (5 bases). The CDR3 runs 19 residues. Between the trimmed V and J ends, which lost 3 bases and 0 bases, there was a span of 22 bases. Germline CDR1 MDHEN, CDR2 SYDVKM.

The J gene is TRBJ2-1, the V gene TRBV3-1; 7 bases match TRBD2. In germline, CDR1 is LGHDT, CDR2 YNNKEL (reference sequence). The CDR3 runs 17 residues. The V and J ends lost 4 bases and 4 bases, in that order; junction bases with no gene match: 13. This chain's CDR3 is CASSRPGGSSGYNEQFF. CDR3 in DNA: TGTGCCAGCAGCCGACCCGGGGGGAGCTCCGGTTACAATGAGCAGTTCTTC.

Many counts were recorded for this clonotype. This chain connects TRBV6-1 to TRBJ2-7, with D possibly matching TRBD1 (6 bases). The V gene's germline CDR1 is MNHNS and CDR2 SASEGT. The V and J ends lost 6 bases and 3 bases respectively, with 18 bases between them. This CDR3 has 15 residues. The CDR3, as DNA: TGTGCCAGCAGGGCCATGTCTCGGGACAACTACGAGCAGTACTTC. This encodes CASRAMSRDNYEQYF.

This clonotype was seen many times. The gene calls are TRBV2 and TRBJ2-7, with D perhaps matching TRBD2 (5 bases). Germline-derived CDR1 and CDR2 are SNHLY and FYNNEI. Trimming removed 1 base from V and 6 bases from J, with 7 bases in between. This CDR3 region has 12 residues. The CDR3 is CASSEVAPEQYF. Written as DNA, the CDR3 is TGTGCCAGCAGTGAAGTAGCGCCCGAGCAGTACTTC.

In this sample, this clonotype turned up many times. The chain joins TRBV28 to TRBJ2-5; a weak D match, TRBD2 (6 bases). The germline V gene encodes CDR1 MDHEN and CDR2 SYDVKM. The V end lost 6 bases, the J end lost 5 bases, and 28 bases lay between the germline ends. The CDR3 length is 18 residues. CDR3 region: CASRKGTNRQRRGETQYF. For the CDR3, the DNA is TGTGCCAGCAGGAAGGGGACCAATCGACAACGCCGGGGGGAGACCCAGTACTTC.

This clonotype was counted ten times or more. The CDR3 nucleotides are TGTGCCAGCAGACCTCAGACAGGGTTAAACACCGGGGAGCTGTTTTTT. It is translated as CASRPQTGLNTGELFF. This chain connects TRBV12-3 or TRBV12-4 to TRBJ2-2; TRBD1 aligns across 7 bases. The CDR3 sequence is 16 residues long. Germline trimming cut 6 bases from V and 2 bases from J; bases unmatched to any gene: 9.

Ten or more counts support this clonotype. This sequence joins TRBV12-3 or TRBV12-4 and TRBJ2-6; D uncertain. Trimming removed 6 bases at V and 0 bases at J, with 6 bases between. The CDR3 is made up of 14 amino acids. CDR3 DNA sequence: TGTGCCAGCAGGATGAACTCTGGGGCCAACGTCCTGACTTTC. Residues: CASRMNSGANVLTF.

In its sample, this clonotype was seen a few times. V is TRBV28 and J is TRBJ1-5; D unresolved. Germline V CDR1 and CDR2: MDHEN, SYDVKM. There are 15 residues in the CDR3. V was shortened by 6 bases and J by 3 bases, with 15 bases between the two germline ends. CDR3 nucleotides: TGTGCCAGCAGGGTTTACGTAGGAACCAATCAGCCCCAGCATTTT. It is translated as CASRVYVGTNQPQHF.